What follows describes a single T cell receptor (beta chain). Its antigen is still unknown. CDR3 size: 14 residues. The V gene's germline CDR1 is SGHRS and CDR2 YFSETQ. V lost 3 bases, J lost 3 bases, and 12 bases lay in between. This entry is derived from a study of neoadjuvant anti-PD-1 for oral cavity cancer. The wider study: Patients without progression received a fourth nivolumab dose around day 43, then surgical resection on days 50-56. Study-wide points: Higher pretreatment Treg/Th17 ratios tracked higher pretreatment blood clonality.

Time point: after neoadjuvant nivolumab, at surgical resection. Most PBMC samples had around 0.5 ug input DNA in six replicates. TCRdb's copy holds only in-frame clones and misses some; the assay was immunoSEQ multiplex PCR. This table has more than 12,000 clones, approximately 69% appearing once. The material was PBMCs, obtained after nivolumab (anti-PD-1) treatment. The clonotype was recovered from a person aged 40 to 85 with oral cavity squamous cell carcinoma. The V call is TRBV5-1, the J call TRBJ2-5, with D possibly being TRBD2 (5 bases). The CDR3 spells CASSSLDGEETQYF. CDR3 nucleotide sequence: TGCGCCAGCAGCTCCCTGGACGGGGAAGAGACCCAGTACTTC.